This T cell receptor (beta chain) was documented in a study of blood T cells in healthy people across ages. Study observations and caveats: Changes in expanded clonotypes were possibly confounded, as the CMV status of donors was unknown. Age brought a roughly linear fall in TCR beta diversity measured per million T cells. There were more naive CD4+ cells and higher diversity in long-lived donors than in aged donors.

A second roughly 7 to 12 cycle PCR used barcoded and J-beta primers. In TCRdb, the 5' RACE reads were re-called with MiXCR into one record per CDR3 protein. The table includes about a million distinct CDR3 sequences, just over 50% detected once. Turning to this clonotype: The target antigen is unknown.

The sequencing sample was made of blood. This clonotype was sampled from a woman aged 60-75 years in good health.

The CDR3 coding sequence is TGTGCCAGCTCACCACCGGACCTGGGGCAGTACTTC. It yields the protein CASSPPDLGQYF. This sequence joins TRBV18 and TRBJ2-7; D ambiguous. CDR1 and CDR2 from the germline V gene are KGHSH and LQKENI. The CDR3 is 12 residues long. V was clipped by 0 bases and J by 9 bases, with 9 bases between them.